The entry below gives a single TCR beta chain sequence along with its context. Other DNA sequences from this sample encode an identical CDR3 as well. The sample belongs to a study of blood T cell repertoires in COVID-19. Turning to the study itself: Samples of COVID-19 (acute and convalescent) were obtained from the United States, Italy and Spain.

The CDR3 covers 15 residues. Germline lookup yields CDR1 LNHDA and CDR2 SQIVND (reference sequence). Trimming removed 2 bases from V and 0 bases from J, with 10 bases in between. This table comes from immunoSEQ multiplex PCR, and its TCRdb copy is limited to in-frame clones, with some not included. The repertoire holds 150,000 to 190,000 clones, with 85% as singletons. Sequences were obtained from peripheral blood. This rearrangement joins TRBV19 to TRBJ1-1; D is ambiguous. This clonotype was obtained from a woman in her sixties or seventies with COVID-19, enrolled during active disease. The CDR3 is CASSISGGLNTEAFF. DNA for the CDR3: TGTGCCAGTAGTATAAGTGGTGGGCTGAACACTGAAGCTTTCTTT.